The 15 T cell receptor beta chains listed next were all sequenced from one sample in a study of molecular identifiers for immune sequencing clone quantification. TCRdb re-derived calls from the PCR reads in MiXCR, one entry per CDR3 protein. In the table there are around 300,000 distinct CDR3 sequences, roughly a quarter of which are singletons. Sequencing was carried out using naive CD8+ T cells from blood, with Jurkat cell RNA spiked in. Stated subset: FACS-sorted CD8+CD4-CCR7+CD45RA+ naive T cells. The source is a human donor in good health. Some libraries in this study had Jurkat cell RNA spiked in.

Concerning this clonotype itself: A read error is possible here, since a much larger clone lies one base away. The chain uses TRBV23-1 and TRBJ1-6; weak D call: TRBD1 (5 bases). TRBV23-1 is identified as an open reading frame with a role that is uncertain. This CDR3 contains 17 residues. The CDR3 DNA follows: TGCGCCAGCAGACCATACTCCTCCGGGACGGCGAATTCACCCCTCCGCTTT. Translating gives CASRPYSSGTANSPLRF.

There are a few counts of this clonotype. J is TRBJ1-1 and V is TRBV6-2 or TRBV6-3, with D maybe TRBD1 (5 bases). The CDR3 sequence is 15 residues long. The V and J ends lost 5 bases and 5 bases respectively, with 18 bases between them. Germline V gene lookup returns CDR1 MNHEY and CDR2 SVGEGT. For the CDR3, the DNA is TGTGCCAGCAGTCCTCGAGACAGACATTTTACTGAAGCTTTCTTT. Amino acids: CASSPRDRHFTEAFF.

V and J are TRBV28 and TRBJ2-5, with a tentative D call TRBD1 (6 bases). CDR1 is MDHEN, CDR2 SYDVKM, per germline. V was shortened by 8 bases and J by 2 bases, with 18 bases between the two germline ends. The CDR3 loop spans 15 amino acids. The CDR3 DNA sequence: TGTGCCAGCCGAAAGGACAGCTCTAGTCAAGAGACCCAGTACTTC. The encoded protein is CASRKDSSSQETQYF.

The chain carries TRBV6-4 and TRBJ2-7; a weak D match, TRBD1 (6 bases). V was clipped by 10 bases and J by 3 bases, with 13 bases between them. Germline CDR1 MRHNA, CDR2 SNTAGT. This CDR3 spans 12 amino acids. This CDR3 is CATEGVHYEQYF. DNA of the CDR3: TGTGCCACCGAGGGGGTTCACTACGAGCAGTACTTC.

Details on this clonotype: A much larger clone lies a single base off, so this may be a read error. The chain is built from TRBV5-1 and TRBJ2-7, with 8 bases matching TRBD2. J gave up 1 base and V 6 bases, and 12 bases lay outside the gene matches. The CDR3 runs to 16 residues. CDR1 is SGHRS, CDR2 YFSETQ, per germline. The CDR3 DNA reads as TGCGCCAGCAACTTAACTAGCGGAGGGCCTTCCTACGAGCAGTACTTC. Translated, it gives CASNLTSGGPSYEQYF.

The V gene is TRBV4-3, the J gene TRBJ2-1; D gene ambiguous. Germline V lookup: CDR1 LGHNA, CDR2 YSLEER. This CDR3 contains 15 residues. V lost 5 bases to trimming and J lost 6 bases, with 17 bases between them. CDR3 protein: CASSVGIVTRNEQFF. The CDR3 DNA reads TGCGCCAGCAGCGTAGGGATAGTGACGCGCAATGAGCAGTTCTTC.

J is TRBJ1-2 and V is TRBV7-8; unclear D gene. The germline CDR1 and CDR2 sequences are SGHVS and FQNEAQ. This CDR3 contains 14 residues. The V end was cut by 1 base, the J end by 2 bases, with 8 bases between. The CDR3 DNA is TGTGCCAGCAGCTTAGTGCCGGAGAACTATGGCTACACCTTC. Residues: CASSLVPENYGYTF.

This clonotype was recorded many times. The V and J genes are TRBV11-2 and TRBJ2-5, with 12 positions matching TRBD2. J was trimmed by 5 bases and V by 5 bases; bases with no gene match: 12. The germline CDR1 and CDR2 sequences are SGHAT and FQNNGV. The CDR3 spans 17 residues. CDR3 bases: TGTGCCAGCAGCCCCCGTCCCTGGACTAGCGGGGATGAGACCCAGTACTTC. It specifies CASSPRPWTSGDETQYF.

This clonotype has more than one count but fewer than ten. The V call is TRBV7-9, the J call TRBJ2-6; D remains ambiguous. Germline-derived CDR1 and CDR2 are SEHNR and FQNEAQ (reference sequence). V was cut by 7 bases and J by 0 bases, with 16 bases left in between. The CDR3 is 17 amino acids. The CDR3 sequence is CASNDSDGDSGANVLTF. The CDR3 coding sequence is TGTGCCAGCAACGACTCCGACGGAGACTCTGGGGCCAACGTCCTGACTTTC.

This clonotype was observed at least ten times. The rearrangement links TRBV7-9 to TRBJ2-7; 10 bases map to TRBD2. The length of the CDR3 is 16 residues. CDR1 and CDR2 (germline): SEHNR, FQNEAQ (reference sequence). J was trimmed by 2 bases and V by 5 bases; bases with no gene match: 9. This CDR3 reads CASSPRASGSTYEQYF. Written as DNA, the CDR3 is TGTGCCAGCAGCCCGAGAGCTAGCGGGAGTACCTACGAGCAGTACTTC. The whole variable domain, filled in from reference TRBV7-9 and TRBJ2-7, reads DTGVSQNPRHKITKRGQNVTFRCDPISEHNRLYWYRQTLGQGPEFLTYFQNEAQLEKSRLLSDRFSAERPKGSFSTLEIQRTEQGDSAMYLCASSPRASGSTYEQYFGPGTRLTVT.

With regard to this clonotype: A single base separates this from a much larger clone, so it may be a read error. J is TRBJ1-5 and V is TRBV7-8; TRBD1 agrees at 7 bases. CDR3 length equals 14 residues. Germline values: CDR1 SGHVS, CDR2 FQNEAQ. The CDR3 is CASSPRGTGQPRHF. The CDR3 DNA reads as TGTGCCAGCAGCCCAAGGGGTACGGGACAGCCCCGGCATTTT.

The table lists this clonotype with many counts. The CDR3 DNA reads TGTGCCAGCAGCCTTCAGGGTTATCAGCCCCAGCATTTT. Its protein is CASSLQGYQPQHF. The chain uses TRBV13 and TRBJ1-5, with D perhaps TRBD1 (5 bases). The CDR3 contains 13 residues. Germline CDR1 and CDR2: PRHDT and FYEKMQ (reference sequence). The ends were cut back, 5 bases at V and 5 bases at J, with 10 bases in the middle.

With regard to this clonotype: A much larger clone lies a single base off, so this may be a read error. The gene calls are TRBV9 and TRBJ1-1; no firm D call. The V gene's germline CDR1 is SGDLS and CDR2 YYNGEE. CDR3 length: 14 amino acids. Between the trimmed V and J ends, which lost 3 bases and 6 bases, there was a span of 15 bases. DNA of the CDR3: TGTGCCAGCAGCGGGATGGGCCTCGGCGCTGAAGCTTTCTTT. Amino acids: CASSGMGLGAEAFF.

This clonotype was seen a handful of times. This sequence joins TRBV4-3 and TRBJ2-3; D call uncertain. Germline-derived CDR1 and CDR2 are LGHNA and YSLEER. V dropped 2 bases and J dropped 5 bases, with 14 bases sitting between them. The CDR3 consists of 15 residues. This chain's CDR3 is CASSQLTTGIDTQYF. DNA of the CDR3: TGCGCCAGCAGCCAACTCACTACCGGAATAGATACGCAGTATTTT.

This chain links TRBV4-1 with TRBJ2-7; a possible D gene is TRBD1 (6 bases). The V gene lost 4 bases and the J gene lost 5 bases, with 18 bases spanning the gap. The germline gives CDR1 MGHRA, CDR2 YSYEKL. The CDR3 length is 15 residues. The CDR3: CASSLTGAEYDEQYF. CDR3 in DNA: TGCGCCAGCAGCCTGACAGGTGCCGAGTATGACGAGCAGTACTTC.